This T cell receptor beta chain was identified in a study of T-cell reconstitution after alpha-beta-depleted transplantation in children. The CDR3 has 19 amino acids. CDR1 SGHAT and CDR2 FQNNGV come from the germline V gene. The V end lost 2 bases, the J end lost 0 bases, and 17 bases lay between the germline ends. Points on this clonotype: What it binds is unknown.

Unique molecular identifiers tagged the TCRbeta library. One entry per CDR3 protein, called by TCRdb with MiXCR from the PCR reads. Of around 420,000 distinct CDR3 sequences listed, 16% are singletons. General observations from the study: Surviving recipient T cells and intrathymic progenitors accounted for some patients' high TCRbeta diversity at day 60.

The source is a boy under two years old who had a stem cell transplant for Wiskott-Aldrich syndrome, so the T cells may come from the graft donor. V is TRBV11-2 and J is TRBJ2-6; D not certain. The specimen comprised PBMCs, mostly from graft donor cells, sampled 360 days after TCRalphabeta/CD19-depleted stem cell transplant. The CDR3 protein is CASSLKWRSMVSGANVLTF. CDR3 DNA: TGTGCCAGCAGCTTAAAATGGCGGTCTATGGTCTCTGGGGCCAACGTCCTGACTTTC.